In its sample, the clone carrying this TCR beta chain was seen a few times. Its antigen is not identified. These data are taken from a study of blood T cells in healthy people across ages. Study overall: Researchers report that template switching captured about one barcoded beta molecule per two T cells.

PCR was performed a second time for 7 to 11 cycles using a sample-barcoded 5' primer and a J-beta primer mix. TCRdb processed the 5' RACE reads anew with MiXCR; each CDR3 protein has one entry. Of some 1.5 million distinct CDR3 sequences listed, under 30% are singletons. The study, taken as a whole, reports: Long-lived donors carried more naive CD4+ cells and greater diversity than aged donors. Diversity was estimated from one million T cells, and these estimates were considered underestimates.

V was clipped by 2 bases and J by 0 bases, with 12 bases between them. The CDR3 runs 15 residues. Per the germline V gene, CDR1 is SGHRS and CDR2 is YFSETQ. The TCR was taken from a woman in her 30s in good health. The rearrangement joins TRBV5-1 to TRBJ2-7; no clear D gene. The material sequenced was blood. This chain's CDR3 is CASSFGRPSSYEQYF. The DNA of the CDR3 is TGCGCCAGCAGCTTCGGCAGGCCAAGCTCCTACGAGCAGTACTTC.